Presented here are 6 T cell receptor beta chains from one specimen sequenced in a study of blood T cell repertoires in COVID-19. TCRdb's table, derived via immunoSEQ multiplex PCR, lists solely in-frame clones and lacks some. Of about 220,000 clones in the sample, roughly 88% were seen once. The sequencing input was PBMCs or T cells enriched from blood (not recorded which). The origin of the receptors is a woman in her thirties or forties with acute COVID-19.

This rearrangement joins TRBV6-6 to TRBJ1-1, with D maybe TRBD1 (6 bases). V lost 7 bases and J lost 7, with 13 bases in between. Germline assignment: CDR1 MNHNY and CDR2 SVGAGI (reference sequence). The CDR3 is 12 residues long. CDR3 sequence (DNA): TGTGCCAGCAATAGAGACAGGTTTGAAGCTTTCTTT. This encodes CASNRDRFEAFF.

The V and J genes are TRBV6-5 and TRBJ2-1; 8 bases line up with TRBD2. V shed 8 bases and J 9 bases; nucleotides not matched to a gene: 12. The CDR3 loop spans 14 amino acids. CDR1 MNHEY and CDR2 SVGAGI come from the germline V gene. The CDR3 is CASDPAGEPREQFF. Here the CDR3 DNA reads TGTGCCAGCGACCCAGCGGGGGAGCCCCGTGAGCAGTTCTTC.

V gene TRBV9 combines with J gene TRBJ1-1; D unresolved. Trimming removed 4 bases at V and 3 bases at J, with 7 bases between. CDR3 length: 12 residues. CDR1 SGDLS and CDR2 YYNGEE come from the germline V gene. CDR3 residues: CASSTGDTEAFF. The CDR3, as DNA: TGTGCCAGCAGCACGGGAGACACTGAAGCTTTCTTT.

This sequence joins TRBV7-6 and TRBJ1-1, with 7 bases identical to TRBD1. Losses at the gene ends were 1 base for V and 0 bases for J; bases not matched to a gene: 5. Germline CDR1 is SGHVS and CDR2 is FNYEAQ. This CDR3 has 16 residues. CDR3 nucleotides: TGTGCCAGCAGCTTAGAGACCGGGACAGTGAACACTGAAGCTTTCTTT. Translating it yields CASSLETGTVNTEAFF.

The rearrangement joins TRBV7-9 to TRBJ2-5, with 11 bases identical to TRBD2. In germline, CDR1 is SEHNR, CDR2 FQNEAQ (reference sequence). CDR3 size: 16 residues. The V gene end was trimmed by 4 bases and the J gene end by 2 bases; junction bases not matched to a gene: 6. The CDR3 region has the DNA TGTGCCAGCAGCTCACGACTAGCGGGGCCACAAGAGACCCAGTACTTC. Amino acids: CASSSRLAGPQETQYF. The variable domain in full, with the rest retrieved from reference TRBV7-9 and TRBJ2-5, is DTGVSQNPRHKITKRGQNVTFRCDPISEHNRLYWYRQTLGQGPEFLTYFQNEAQLEKSRLLSDRFSAERPKGSFSTLEIQRTEQGDSAMYLCASSSRLAGPQETQYFGPGTRLLVL.

V gene TRBV11-2 combines with J gene TRBJ2-2; 11 nucleotides agree with TRBD1. The CDR3 contains 15 residues. Per germline, CDR1 SGHAT and CDR2 FQNNGV. The ends lost 5 bases at V and 6 bases at J; junction bases unmatched: 5. The CDR3 DNA reads as TGTGCCAGCAGCGTAGGGACAGGGGGGTCCGGGGAGCTGTTTTTT. Its protein product is CASSVGTGGSGELFF.